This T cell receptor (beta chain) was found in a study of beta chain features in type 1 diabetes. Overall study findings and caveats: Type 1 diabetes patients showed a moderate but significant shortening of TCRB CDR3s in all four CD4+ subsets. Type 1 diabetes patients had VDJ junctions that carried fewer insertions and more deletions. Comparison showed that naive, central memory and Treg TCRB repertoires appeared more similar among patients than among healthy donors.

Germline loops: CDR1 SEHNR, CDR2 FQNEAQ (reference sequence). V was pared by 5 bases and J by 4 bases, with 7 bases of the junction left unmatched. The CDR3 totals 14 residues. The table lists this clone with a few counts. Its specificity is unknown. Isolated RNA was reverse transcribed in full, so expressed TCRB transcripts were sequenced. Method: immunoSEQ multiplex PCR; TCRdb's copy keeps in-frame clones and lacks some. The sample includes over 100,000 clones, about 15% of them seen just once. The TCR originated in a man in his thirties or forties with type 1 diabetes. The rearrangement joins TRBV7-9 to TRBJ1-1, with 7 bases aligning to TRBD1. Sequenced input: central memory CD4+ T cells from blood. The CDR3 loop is CASSTRGQSTEAFF. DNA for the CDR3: TGTGCCAGCAGCACAAGGGGACAGAGCACTGAAGCTTTCTTT. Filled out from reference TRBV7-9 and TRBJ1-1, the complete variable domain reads DTGVSQNPRHKITKRGQNVTFRCDPISEHNRLYWYRQTLGQGPEFLTYFQNEAQLEKSRLLSDRFSAERPKGSFSTLEIQRTEQGDSAMYLCASSTRGQSTEAFFGQGTRLTVV.